The 9 T cell receptor beta chains given below trace back to one sample, sequenced in a study of graft-versus-host responses after intestinal transplantation. TCRdb's table, derived via immunoSEQ multiplex PCR, lists solely in-frame clones and lacks some. Altogether tens of thousands of clones are present, around 96% being singletons, with the ten largest covering around 0.53%. Their specific antigens are unknown. This material consisted of unstimulated CD8+ T cells sorted from spleen or lymph node cells, taken before intestinal transplant. Every receptor here comes from a human donor who received an intestinal transplant.

The chain recombines TRBV4-2 with TRBJ2-3, with TRBD1 matching over 8 bases. Trimming took 2 bases from V and 3 from J; bases not matched to a gene: 10. Germline assignment: CDR1 LGHNA and CDR2 YNFKEQ. The CDR3 is 17 amino acids. The CDR3 is CASSQPRMDRETDTQYF. CDR3 coding DNA: TGTGCCAGCAGCCAACCCAGAATGGACAGGGAAACAGATACGCAGTATTTT.

The chain couples TRBV27 to TRBJ2-1, with 8 bases fitting TRBD2. The CDR3 is 15 residues long. V dropped 2 bases and J dropped 5; count of bases not matched to a gene: 5. CDR1 and CDR2 from the germline V gene are MNHEY and SMNVEV (reference sequence). CDR3: CASSLGTRLDNEQFF. CDR3 sequence (DNA): TGTGCCAGCAGTTTAGGGACTAGGCTTGACAATGAGCAGTTCTTC.

In its sample, this clone was seen once. CDR3 sequence reads: CASDTSWGYNSPLHF. In nucleotides, the CDR3 is TGTGCCAGCGACACCAGCTGGGGGTACAATTCACCCCTCCACTTT. The chain links TRBV28 to TRBJ1-6; a possible D gene is TRBD1 (5 bases). Trimming removed 8 bases from V and 7 bases from J, with 18 bases in between. Germline CDR1 MDHEN, CDR2 SYDVKM. This CDR3 contains 15 residues.

This chain uses TRBV6-5 with TRBJ2-7, with TRBD1 identical over 7 bases. CDR1 and CDR2 (germline): MNHEY, SVGAGI. Trimming took 6 bases from V and 4 from J; bases not matched to a gene: 3. The CDR3 consists of 12 residues. CDR3 amino acids: CASSPDRYEQYF. CDR3 DNA sequence: TGTGCCAGCAGCCCGGACAGGTACGAGCAGTACTTC.

The V and J genes are TRBV6-5 and TRBJ1-2; 8 bases line up with TRBD1. Trimming took 8 bases from V and 5 from J; bases not matched to a gene: 10. The CDR3 is 14 residues long. Germline assignment: CDR1 MNHEY and CDR2 SVGAGI. The CDR3 region has the DNA TGTGCCAGCGGATGGACAGGGAGACGGTATGGCTACACCTTC. This sequence encodes CASGWTGRRYGYTF.

The chain uses TRBV30 and TRBJ1-1; 11 positions agree with TRBD1. The trim removed 4 bases at V and 4 bases at J, leaving 5 bases unmatched. The germline V gene encodes CDR1 GTSNPN and CDR2 SVGIG (reference sequence). The CDR3 length is 14 residues. The CDR3 region is CAWTTGTGGTEAFF. The CDR3 coding sequence is TGTGCCTGGACCACGGGGACAGGGGGCACTGAAGCTTTCTTT.

The rearrangement uses TRBV27 and TRBJ2-3; TRBD2 matches at 15 bases. CDR3 size: 18 residues. V shed 4 bases, J shed 0 bases, and the junction held 5 bases outside the gene matches. CDR1 and CDR2 (germline): MNHEY, SMNVEV (reference sequence). Here the CDR3 DNA reads TGTGCCAGCAGTTGGGGGGGACTAGCGGGAGGTAGCACAGATACGCAGTATTTT. As protein: CASSWGGLAGGSTDTQYF.

This chain uses TRBV7-3 with TRBJ1-2; perhaps TRBD1 as D (6 bases). V was shortened by 4 bases and J by 1 base, with 16 bases between the two germline ends. The CDR3 totals 16 residues. CDR1 SGHTA and CDR2 FQGTGA come from the germline V gene. For the CDR3, the DNA is TGTGCCAGCAGCTCAAGGGGGGGTCTTCTTAACTATGGCTACACCTTC. Translating it yields CASSSRGGLLNYGYTF.

This rearrangement joins TRBV7-6 to TRBJ2-5; 9 bases agree with TRBD2. Per germline, CDR1 SGHVS and CDR2 FNYEAQ. The CDR3 spans 17 residues. With V trimmed by 5 bases and J by 1 base, 11 bases remained unmatched. The CDR3 loop reads CASSAPRAGGFQETQYF. CDR3 DNA: TGTGCCAGCAGCGCACCCCGCGCGGGGGGGTTCCAAGAGACCCAGTACTTC.